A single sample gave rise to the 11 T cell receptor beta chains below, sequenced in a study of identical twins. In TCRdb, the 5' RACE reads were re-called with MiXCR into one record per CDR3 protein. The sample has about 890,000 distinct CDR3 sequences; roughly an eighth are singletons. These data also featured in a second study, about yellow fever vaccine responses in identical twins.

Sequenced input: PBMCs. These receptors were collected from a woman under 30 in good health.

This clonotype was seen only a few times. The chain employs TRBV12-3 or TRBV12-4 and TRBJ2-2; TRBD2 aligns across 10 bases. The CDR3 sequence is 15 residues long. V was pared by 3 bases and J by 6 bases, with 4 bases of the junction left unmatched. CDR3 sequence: CASSLSSGRSGELFF. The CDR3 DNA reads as TGTGCCAGCAGTTTGAGTAGCGGGAGGTCCGGGGAGCTGTTTTTT.

The CDR3 protein is CASSYSASREQFF. The CDR3 DNA reads as TGTGCCAGCAGCTACAGTGCTTCTCGTGAGCAGTTCTTC. V and J are TRBV12-3 or TRBV12-4 and TRBJ2-1; D remains ambiguous. Trimming stripped 6 bases from V and 9 bases from J, with 15 bases between. The CDR3 contains 13 residues.

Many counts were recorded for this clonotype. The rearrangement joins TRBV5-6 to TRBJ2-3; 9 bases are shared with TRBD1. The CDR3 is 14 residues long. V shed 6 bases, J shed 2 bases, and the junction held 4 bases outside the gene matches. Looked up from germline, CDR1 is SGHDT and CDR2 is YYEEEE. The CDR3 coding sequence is TGTGCCAGCACCCGGGACAGGGCCACAGATACGCAGTATTTT. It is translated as CASTRDRATDTQYF. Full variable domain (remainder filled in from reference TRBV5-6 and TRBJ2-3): DAGVTQSPTHLIKTRGQQVTLRCSPKSGHDTVSWYQQALGQGPQFIFQYYEEEERQRGNFPDRFSGHQFPNYSSELNVNALLLGDSALYLCASTRDRATDTQYFGPGTRLTVL.

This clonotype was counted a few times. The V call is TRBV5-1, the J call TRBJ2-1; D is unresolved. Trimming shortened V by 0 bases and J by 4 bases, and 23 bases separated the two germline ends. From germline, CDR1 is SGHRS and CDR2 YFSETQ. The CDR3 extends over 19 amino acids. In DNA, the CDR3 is TGCGCCAGCAGCTTGGAAAGGGTGATGGTGAAGTACGAGTACAATGAGCAGTTCTTC. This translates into CASSLERVMVKYEYNEQFF.

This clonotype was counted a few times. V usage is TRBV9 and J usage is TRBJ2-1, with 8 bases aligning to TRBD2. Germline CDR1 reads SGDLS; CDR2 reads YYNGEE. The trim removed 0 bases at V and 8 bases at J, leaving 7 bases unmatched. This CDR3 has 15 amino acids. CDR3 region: CASSVDGTSLYEQFF. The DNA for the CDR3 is TGTGCCAGCAGCGTAGATGGGACTAGTCTGTATGAGCAGTTCTTC. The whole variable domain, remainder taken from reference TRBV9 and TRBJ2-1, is DSGVTQTPKHLITATGQRVTLRCSPRSGDLSVYWYQQSLDQGLQFLIQYYNGEERAKGNILERFSAQQFPDLHSELNLSSLELGDSALYFCASSVDGTSLYEQFFGPGTRLTVL.

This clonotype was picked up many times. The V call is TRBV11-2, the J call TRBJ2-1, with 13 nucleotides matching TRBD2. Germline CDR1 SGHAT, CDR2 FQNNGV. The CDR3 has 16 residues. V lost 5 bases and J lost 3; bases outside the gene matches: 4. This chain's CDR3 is CASSRGTSGIYNEQFF. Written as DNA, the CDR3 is TGTGCCAGCAGCCGGGGGACTAGCGGGATCTACAATGAGCAGTTCTTC.

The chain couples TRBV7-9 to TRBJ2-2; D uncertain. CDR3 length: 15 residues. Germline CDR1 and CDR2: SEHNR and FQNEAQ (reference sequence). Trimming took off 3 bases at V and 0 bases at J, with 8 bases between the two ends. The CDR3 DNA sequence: TGTGCCAGCAGCTTTTTCTTCTCGAACACCGGGGAGCTGTTTTTT. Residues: CASSFFFSNTGELFF.

The CDR3 protein is CASSAEQGVWEKLFF. In nucleotides, the CDR3 is TGTGCCAGCAGCGCAGAACAGGGAGTTTGGGAAAAACTGTTTTTT. The V and J genes are TRBV11-2 and TRBJ1-4, with D possibly matching TRBD1 (6 bases). Trimming left V 5 bases short and J 8 bases short, with 18 bases between. This CDR3 has 15 residues. Germline CDR1 and CDR2: SGHAT and FQNNGV.

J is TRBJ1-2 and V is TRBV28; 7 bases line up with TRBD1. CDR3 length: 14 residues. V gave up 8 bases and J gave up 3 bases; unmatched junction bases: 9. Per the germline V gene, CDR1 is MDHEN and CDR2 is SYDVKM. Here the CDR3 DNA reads TGTGCCAGCCAATCAGGGGGATTGGACTATGGCTACACCTTC. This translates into CASQSGGLDYGYTF.

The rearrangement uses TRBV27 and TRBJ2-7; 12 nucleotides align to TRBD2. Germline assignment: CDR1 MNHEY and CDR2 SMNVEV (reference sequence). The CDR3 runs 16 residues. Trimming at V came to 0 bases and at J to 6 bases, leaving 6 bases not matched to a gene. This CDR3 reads CASSLSGLAGRSEQYF. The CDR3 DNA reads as TGTGCCAGCAGTTTATCGGGACTAGCGGGTCGTTCCGAGCAGTACTTC.

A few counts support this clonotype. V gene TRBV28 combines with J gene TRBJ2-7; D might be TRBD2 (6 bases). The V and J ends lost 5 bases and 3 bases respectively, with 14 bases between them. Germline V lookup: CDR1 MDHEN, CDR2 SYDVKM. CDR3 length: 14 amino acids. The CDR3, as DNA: TGTGCCAGCAGTGTTGGAGGGGCCAACTACGAGCAGTACTTC. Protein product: CASSVGGANYEQYF.